What follows describes a single T cell receptor beta chain. Using immunoSEQ multiplex PCR, the repertoire was profiled, and TCRdb retains in-frame clones only, with some absent. The repertoire includes fewer than 20,000 clones, around 83% of them detected once, and 30% to 45% sits in the top ten. This sample was taken from a study of sequential checkpoint blockade in melanoma. Trimming at V came to 4 bases and at J to 4 bases, leaving 8 bases not matched to a gene. The CDR3 is 15 residues long. In germline, CDR1 is SGDLS, CDR2 YYNGEE. The treatment here: randomized to nivolumab then ipilimumab (arm A) or the reverse (arm B). No patient had prior DNA-damaging chemotherapy.

Source: CD8+ T cells sorted from blood (inferred from file names), taken from a patient given nivolumab and ipilimumab in sequence. This chain joins TRBV9 and TRBJ2-1; 7 bases align to TRBD1. The TCR sequence derives from a human donor with melanoma. The CDR3 coding sequence is TGTGCCAGCAGCCTCGGACAGGTGGTTTACAATGAGCAGTTCTTC. Its translation is CASSLGQVVYNEQFF.